The clone carrying this T cell receptor beta chain was observed a few times. This record comes from a study of T cells after yellow fever vaccination. CDR1 is MNHEY and CDR2 is SVGAGI in the germline V gene. Trimming left V 1 base short and J 5 bases short, with 15 bases between. This CDR3 has 16 residues. A universal primer site and UMIs were added as TCR cDNA was made by 5'RACE template switching. TCRdb called the 5' RACE reads again in MiXCR, with one record for every CDR3 protein. The sample contains 100,000 or so distinct CDR3 sequences, about 8.8% of which appear only once. The sequencing used CD8+ T cells not binding an NS4B(214-222) dextramer, sorted from PBMCs, collected approximately 16 days after the first yellow fever vaccination. The gene calls are TRBV6-5 and TRBJ2-1; D may be TRBD1 (6 bases). This sequence originates from a man between 18 and 29 years old who received the YFV17D yellow fever vaccine. CDR3 nucleotide sequence: TGTGCCAGCAGTTACTTAGGGCAGGGGCGCGACAATGAGCAGTTCTTC. Its translation: CASSYLGQGRDNEQFF.